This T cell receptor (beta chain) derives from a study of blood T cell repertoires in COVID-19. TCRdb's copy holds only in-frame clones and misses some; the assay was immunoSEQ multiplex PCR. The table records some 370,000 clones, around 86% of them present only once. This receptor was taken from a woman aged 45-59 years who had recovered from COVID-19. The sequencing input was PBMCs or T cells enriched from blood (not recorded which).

The CDR3 bases are TGTGCCAGCAGCTTAGAGGTTTCGGCGGTCGGCTACACCTTC. Residues: CASSLEVSAVGYTF. The V call is TRBV7-9, the J call TRBJ1-2; D is unclear. V lost 1 base and J lost 8, with 14 bases in between. The CDR3 totals 14 residues. The germline CDR1 and CDR2 sequences are SEHNR and FQNEAQ (reference sequence).